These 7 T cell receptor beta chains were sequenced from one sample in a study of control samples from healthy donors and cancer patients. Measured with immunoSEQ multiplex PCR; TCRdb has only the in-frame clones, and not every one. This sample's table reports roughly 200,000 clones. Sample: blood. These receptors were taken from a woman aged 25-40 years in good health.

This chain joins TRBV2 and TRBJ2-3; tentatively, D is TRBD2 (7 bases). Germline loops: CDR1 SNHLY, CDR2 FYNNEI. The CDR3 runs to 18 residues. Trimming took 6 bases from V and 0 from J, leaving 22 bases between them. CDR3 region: CASRAVSRGALSTDTQYF. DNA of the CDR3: TGTGCCAGCAGGGCAGTTTCTCGGGGGGCCCTAAGCACAGATACGCAGTATTTT.

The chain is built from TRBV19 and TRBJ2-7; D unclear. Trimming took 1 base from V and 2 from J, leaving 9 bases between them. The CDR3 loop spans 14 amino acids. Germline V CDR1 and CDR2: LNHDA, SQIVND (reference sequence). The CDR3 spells CASSIGRPAYEQYF. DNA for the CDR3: TGTGCCAGTAGTATAGGAAGGCCAGCCTACGAGCAGTACTTC.

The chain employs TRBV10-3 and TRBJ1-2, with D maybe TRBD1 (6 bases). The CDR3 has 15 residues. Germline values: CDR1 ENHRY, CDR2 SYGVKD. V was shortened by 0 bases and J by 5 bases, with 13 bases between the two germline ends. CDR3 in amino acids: CAISESRQVAYGYTF. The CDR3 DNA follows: TGTGCCATCAGTGAGTCCAGACAGGTCGCATATGGCTACACCTTC.

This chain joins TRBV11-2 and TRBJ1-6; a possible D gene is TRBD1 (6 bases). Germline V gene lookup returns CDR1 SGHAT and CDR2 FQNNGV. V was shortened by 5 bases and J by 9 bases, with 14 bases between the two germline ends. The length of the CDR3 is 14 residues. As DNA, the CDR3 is TGTGCCAGCAGCCCCGAGACCAGGGGTTCACCCCTCCACTTT. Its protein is CASSPETRGSPLHF.

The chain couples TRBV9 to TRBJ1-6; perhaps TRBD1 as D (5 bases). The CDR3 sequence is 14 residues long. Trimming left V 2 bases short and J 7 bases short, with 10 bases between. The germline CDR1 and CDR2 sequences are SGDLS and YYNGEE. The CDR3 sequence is CASSVGGENSPLHF. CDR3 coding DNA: TGTGCCAGCAGCGTTGGGGGTGAGAATTCACCCCTCCACTTT.

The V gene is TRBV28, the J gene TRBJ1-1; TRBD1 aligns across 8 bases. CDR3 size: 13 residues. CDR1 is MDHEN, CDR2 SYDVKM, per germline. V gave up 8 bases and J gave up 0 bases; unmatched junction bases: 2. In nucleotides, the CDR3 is TGTGCCAGCGGGACAGGAGTGAACACTGAAGCTTTCTTT. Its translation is CASGTGVNTEAFF. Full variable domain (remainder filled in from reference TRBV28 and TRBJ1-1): DVKVTQSSRYLVKRTGEKVFLECVQDMDHENMFWYRQDPGLGLRLIYFSYDVKMKEKGDIPEGYSVSREKKERFSLILESASTNQTSMYLCASGTGVNTEAFFGQGTRLTVV.

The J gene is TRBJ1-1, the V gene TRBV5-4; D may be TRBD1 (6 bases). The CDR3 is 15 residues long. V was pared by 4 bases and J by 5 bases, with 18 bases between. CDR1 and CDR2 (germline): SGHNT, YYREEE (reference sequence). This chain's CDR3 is CASSSRSGAETEAFF. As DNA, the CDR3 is TGTGCCAGCAGCAGCCGGTCGGGGGCTGAAACTGAAGCTTTCTTT.